A selection of T cell receptor beta chains follows, all from one sample in a study of blood T cells in healthy people across ages. TCRdb reanalysed the 5' RACE reads using MiXCR and keeps one entry per CDR3 protein. The data hold some 670,000 distinct CDR3 sequences, with around 52% observed a single time. The sequenced material came from blood. All receptors derive from an elderly woman in good health. CDR3s include the opening cysteine and the closing phenylalanine or tryptophan. Each record gives: J gene, clone size, V gene, D gene, CDR3 protein, CDR3 DNA. The D gene is left open where the match is weak. Only some rows state a clone size, as once, few, many or a class for expanded clones.

TRBJ2-3,NA,TRBV12-3/TRBV12-4,TRBD1,CASNSDRGYTDTQYF,TGTGCCAGCAATTCGGACAGGGGGTACACAGATACGCAGTATTTT
TRBJ1-1,NA,TRBV28,NA,CASKTRNTEAFF,TGTGCCAGCAAAACTAGGAACACTGAAGCTTTCTTT
TRBJ2-2,NA,TRBV11-2,NA,CASRTANTGELFF,TGTGCCAGCCGAACCGCGAACACCGGGGAGCTGTTTTTT
TRBJ2-4,few,TRBV3-1,NA,CASSQVGTRNIQYF,TGTGCCAGCAGCCAAGTCGGGACCCGGAACATTCAGTACTTC
TRBJ2-5,few,TRBV10-3,NA,CAISPRDNQETQYF,TGTGCCATCAGCCCCCGGGACAACCAAGAGACCCAGTACTTC
TRBJ2-2,NA,TRBV21-1,NA,CASSGEGLAGGLTGELFF,TGTGCCAGCAGCGGGGAGGGACTAGCGGGAGGACTCACCGGGGAGCTGTTTTTT
TRBJ2-5,many,TRBV7-2,NA,CASSLRVNGKETQYF,TGTGCCAGCAGCTTACGGGTTAATGGGAAAGAGACCCAGTACTTC
TRBJ2-3,NA,TRBV28,TRBD1,CANSPPGQGADTQYF,TGTGCCAACAGTCCTCCGGGACAGGGCGCAGATACGCAGTATTTT
TRBJ2-5,many,TRBV7-2,TRBD2,CASSLRLAGTETQYF,TGTGCCAGCAGCTTAAGACTAGCGGGAACTGAGACCCAGTACTTC
TRBJ2-3,NA,TRBV7-6,NA,CASSLTGRDTDTQYF,TGTGCCAGCAGCCTTACTGGCAGGGACACAGATACGCAGTATTTT
TRBJ2-3,NA,TRBV20-1,NA,CSAGLADTDTQYF,TGCAGTGCTGGGCTGGCTGACACAGATACGCAGTATTTT
TRBJ2-1,NA,TRBV20-1,TRBD2,CSPRMSGTEQFF,TGCAGTCCAAGAATGAGCGGGACTGAGCAGTTCTTC
TRBJ1-1,many,TRBV3-1,NA,CASSRPTGIMNTEAFF,TGTGCCAGCAGCCGTCCAACAGGGATTATGAACACTGAAGCTTTCTTT
TRBJ2-7,NA,TRBV28,NA,CASSDPGASYEQYF,TGTGCCAGCAGTGATCCAGGGGCTTCCTACGAGCAGTACTTC
TRBJ2-5,NA,TRBV24-1,TRBD2,CATSDSGGGRETQYF,TGTGCCACCAGTGATTCAGGCGGGGGACGAGAGACCCAGTACTTC
TRBJ2-4,many,TRBV6-1,NA,CASRSPAKNIQYF,TGTGCCAGCAGGTCTCCAGCCAAAAACATTCAGTACTTC
TRBJ1-1,NA,TRBV28,NA,CASNNHRVSTEAFF,TGTGCCAGCAATAATCACAGGGTTAGCACTGAAGCTTTCTTT
TRBJ2-7,NA,TRBV5-1,NA,CASSLESREWNEQYF,TGCGCCAGCAGCTTGGAGTCCCGGGAGTGGAACGAGCAGTACTTC
TRBJ2-3,NA,TRBV28,TRBD1,CASRPGQGPDTQYF,TGTGCCAGCAGGCCTGGACAGGGCCCAGATACGCAGTATTTT
TRBJ2-7,NA,TRBV4-1,NA,CASSPAKGRHYEQYF,TGCGCCAGCAGCCCCGCTAAGGGCCGGCACTACGAGCAGTACTTC
TRBJ2-1,few,TRBV24-1,NA,CATSDSVSGSYNEQFF,TGTGCCACCAGTGACTCGGTATCGGGCTCCTACAATGAGCAGTTCTTC
TRBJ2-3,many,TRBV4-1,NA,CASSLRGVQGADTQYF,TGCGCCAGCAGCCTTCGGGGGGTACAGGGAGCAGATACGCAGTATTTT
TRBJ2-1,few,TRBV7-2,NA,CASSLGLTPKGYNEQFF,TGTGCCAGCAGCTTAGGCTTGACCCCAAAGGGGTACAATGAGCAGTTCTTC
TRBJ2-1,many,TRBV7-9,TRBD2,CASKRLADEQFF,TGTGCCAGCAAGAGACTAGCGGATGAGCAGTTCTTC
TRBJ2-1,many,TRBV7-9,NA,CASSLQGQGEQFF,TGTGCCAGCAGTTTACAGGGTCAGGGTGAGCAGTTCTTC
TRBJ2-1,NA,TRBV7-2,TRBD2,CASSQQAPLRVGGSSNEQFF,TGTGCCAGCAGCCAACAGGCCCCCCTCCGAGTGGGGGGGAGTTCGAATGAGCAGTTCTTC
TRBJ1-3,NA,TRBV7-6,NA,CASSPGTVGYTIYF,TGTGCCAGCAGCCCCGGGACGGTTGGTTACACCATATATTTT
TRBJ1-5,few,TRBV20-1,TRBD1,CSARGATGGILSQPQHF,TGCAGTGCTAGAGGAGCAACAGGGGGCATTCTCAGTCAGCCCCAGCATTTT
TRBJ2-7,NA,TRBV20-1,NA,CSATGRRAYEQYF,TGCAGTGCCACAGGTAGACGAGCCTACGAGCAGTACTTC